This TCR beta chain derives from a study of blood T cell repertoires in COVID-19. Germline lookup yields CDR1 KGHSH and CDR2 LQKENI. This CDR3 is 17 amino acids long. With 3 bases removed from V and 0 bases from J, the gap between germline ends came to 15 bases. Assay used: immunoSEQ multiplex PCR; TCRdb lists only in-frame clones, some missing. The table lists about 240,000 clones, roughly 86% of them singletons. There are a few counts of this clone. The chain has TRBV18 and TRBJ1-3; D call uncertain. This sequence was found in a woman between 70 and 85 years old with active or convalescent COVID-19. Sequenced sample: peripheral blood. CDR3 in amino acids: CASSPTGNSNSGNTIYF. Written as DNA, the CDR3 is TGTGCCAGCTCACCCACTGGAAACAGCAACTCTGGAAACACCATATATTTT.